The clone carrying this TCR beta chain has a count of ten or more. Its antigen is unidentified. This sample stems from a study of regulatory T cells in long-lasting Graves disease. General study results and limits: Favored gene segments in persistent disease were TRBV28, TRBJ1-2 and TRBJ2-5.

CDR1 and CDR2 from the germline V gene are LGHDT and YNNKEL (reference sequence). The length of the CDR3 is 18 residues. V shed 1 base and J shed 3 bases, with 18 bases lying between them. The time point is: newly diagnosed GD, antithyroid drugs for less than 3 months. The TCR library used RNA extracted from PBMCs. Libraries of TCR beta came from iRepertoire HTBI primers plus Arm-PCR of CDR3 regions. MiXCR, applied by TCRdb to the multiplex PCR reads, yields one record per CDR3 protein. The table lists roughly 510,000 distinct CDR3 sequences, roughly 16% of them singletons, with around 11% in the top ten. These data also featured in a second study, about T cells in Graves' hyperthyroidism and ophthalmopathy.

This specimen consisted of peripheral blood mononuclear cells (PBMCs), obtained at new diagnosis, from a patient treated with antithyroid drugs. The sequence was collected from a man between 18 and 35 years old with Graves disease. J is TRBJ2-2 and V is TRBV3-1, with D unclear. CDR3 sequence: CASSQGSLRIRDTGELFF. CDR3 coding DNA: TGTGCCAGCAGCCAAGGGTCGCTGCGCATAAGGGACACCGGGGAGCTGTTTTTT.